This paragraph reports one TCR beta chain. This sample was included in a study of blood T cell repertoires in COVID-19. Overall study context: Whether acute or convalescent, the COVID-19 samples came from the United States, Italy and Spain. The cDNA or gDNA used as material had been derived from T cells, B-cell-depleted T cells, or PBMCs.

Original analysis: Amplified reference gene primers provided the basis for estimating nucleated cell counts. Some clones are missing from TCRdb's copy, which holds only in-frame ones; the method was immunoSEQ multiplex PCR. Clonal size and the V and J genes are those of that table, whereas D and trimming came from the DNA. The data contain 250,000 to 300,000 clones, 85% to 90% of them singletons. The V gene end was trimmed by 4 bases and the J gene end by 0 bases; junction bases not matched to a gene: 6. The CDR3 consists of 15 residues. The germline CDR1 and CDR2 sequences are SGHRS and YFSETQ. Sequenced: peripheral blood. V usage is TRBV5-1 and J usage is TRBJ1-1, with 7 positions matching TRBD1. The receptor comes from a man between 18 and 35 years old with active or convalescent COVID-19. CDR3 loop: CASSLSGTVNTEAFF. In nucleotides, the CDR3 is TGCGCCAGCAGCCTATCCGGGACAGTGAACACTGAAGCTTTCTTT. Complete variable domain (other parts from reference TRBV5-1 and TRBJ1-1): KAGVTQTPRYLIKTRGQQVTLSCSPISGHRSVSWYQQTPGQGLQFLFEYFSETQRNKGNFPGRFSGRQFSNSRSEMNVSTLELGDSALYLCASSLSGTVNTEAFFGQGTRLTVV.